This TCR beta chain derives from a study of siplizumab effects on memory and regulatory T cells. Worth noting for this clone: No antigen is known for it.

Study observations and caveats: Unstimulated subsets captured only a minor fraction of alloreactive clones. Siplizumab significantly brought down the alloreactive sequences that trace back to unstimulated CD4+ memory cells. The authors could not assign a naive or memory phenotype to roughly 80-96% of proliferating CD4+ or CD8+ clones. Suppressive capability of dividing Tregs from siplizumab cultures went unverified.

The CDR3 totals 14 residues. The V and J ends lost 4 bases and 6 bases respectively, with 14 bases between them. Germline assignment: CDR1 LGHNT and CDR2 FRNRAP. Libraries were prepared by immunoSEQ multiplex PCR; TCRdb keeps only in-frame clonotypes and omits some of them. The table records approximately 120,000 clones, 80% to 95% of them present only once. The clonotype originates from a human donor in good health. The V and J genes are TRBV12-5 and TRBJ2-3; D might be TRBD2 (5 bases). What was sequenced was non-Treg CD4+ T cells sorted from blood. Written as DNA, the CDR3 is TGTGCTAGTGGTTCGGGTGGGAGTGCCGATACGCAGTATTTT. Its protein is CASGSGGSADTQYF. The variable domain in full, with the rest retrieved from reference TRBV12-5 and TRBJ2-3, is DARVTQTPRHKVTEMGQEVTMRCQPILGHNTVFWYRQTMMQGLELLAYFRNRAPLDDSGMPKDRFSAEMPDATLATLKIQPSEPRDSAVYFCASGSGGSADTQYFGPGTRLTVL.